The clone carrying this T cell receptor beta chain was picked up a small number of times. Its cognate antigen is unknown. Combining a sample-barcoded 5' primer with a J-beta primer mix, a second PCR ran for roughly 7 to 11 cycles. Using its own MiXCR run on the 5' RACE reads, TCRdb lists one record per CDR3 protein. The data show around 990,000 distinct CDR3 sequences, 20% to 25% seen once. These data belong to a study of blood T cells in healthy people across ages. Study conclusions and caveats: Diversity estimates drawn from one million T cells were deemed underestimates. Without sorted subsets, naive and antigen-experienced compartments could not be conclusively compared.

Germline-derived CDR1 and CDR2 are MNHEY and SMNVEV (reference sequence). Trimming took 6 bases from V and 8 from J, leaving 16 bases between them. The CDR3 has 14 amino acids. These same records also appear under a second study, on T cells of mothers and their children.

The sequenced sample was blood. The TCR sequence derives from a girl aged 2 to 10 in good health. The genes are TRBV27 and TRBJ1-4, with D perhaps matching TRBD1 (5 bases). CDR3 loop: CASSRGGPGEKLFF. The CDR3 DNA reads TGTGCCAGCAGCCGAGGTGGGCCAGGGGAAAAACTGTTTTTT.